Following are 27 T cell receptor beta chains from one sample sequenced in a study of cytomegalovirus exposure and HLA in healthy donors. The PCR employed 60 Vbeta primers together with 13 Jbeta primers. Assay used: immunoSEQ multiplex PCR; TCRdb lists only in-frame clones, some missing. The sample has about 190,000 clones; approximately 88% are singletons. Sequencing used PBMCs. The origin of the receptors is a woman aged 50 to 60 in good health and CMV-seropositive.

The chain carries TRBV7-9 and TRBJ1-2; the D is unclear. CDR3 length: 17 amino acids. Germline assignment: CDR1 SEHNR and CDR2 FQNEAQ (reference sequence). V was clipped by 1 base and J by 4 bases, with 19 bases between them. CDR3 in DNA: TGTGCCAGCAGCTTAGACCTTACCTTCGTCGGGGTCTATGGCTACACCTTC. It is translated as CASSLDLTFVGVYGYTF.

This sequence joins TRBV27 and TRBJ1-1, with 7 bases identical to TRBD1. V was pared by 5 bases and J by 5 bases, with 5 bases of the junction left unmatched. Per germline, CDR1 MNHEY and CDR2 SMNVEV (reference sequence). The CDR3 is 13 amino acids. CDR3 region: CASSPRTGTEAFF. In nucleotides, the CDR3 is TGTGCCAGCAGTCCCCGGACAGGTACTGAAGCTTTCTTT.

This clone was counted between two and nine times. This chain links TRBV6-5 with TRBJ1-4; D ambiguous. Trimming removed 6 bases at V and 8 bases at J, with 16 bases between. The length of the CDR3 is 14 residues. CDR1 is MNHEY and CDR2 is SVGAGI in the germline V gene. The CDR3 DNA follows: TGTGCCAGCAGGGCCCAACAGCGGTGGGAAAAACTGTTTTTT. It translates to CASRAQQRWEKLFF.

This chain links TRBV4-2 with TRBJ2-5, with TRBD2 matching 10 bases. CDR3 length: 16 residues. Trimming took 1 base from V and 5 from J; bases not matched to a gene: 7. Germline lookup yields CDR1 LGHNA and CDR2 YNFKEQ. The CDR3 is CASSQAVQRGGETQYF. As DNA, the CDR3 is TGTGCCAGCAGCCAAGCTGTTCAGCGGGGGGGGGAGACCCAGTACTTC.

The chain carries TRBV5-1 and TRBJ2-3; 9 bases map to TRBD2. Germline lookup yields CDR1 SGHRS and CDR2 YFSETQ. Germline trimming cut 0 bases from V and 6 bases from J; bases unmatched to any gene: 5. This CDR3 comprises 15 residues. The CDR3 loop is CASSLGGGAKDTQYF. The CDR3 bases are TGCGCCAGCAGCTTGGGCGGGGGGGCGAAGGATACGCAGTATTTT.

V and J are TRBV7-2 and TRBJ2-6; the D gene is possibly TRBD1 (6 bases). The V end lost 5 bases, the J end lost 1 base, and 12 bases lay between the germline ends. Germline V CDR1 and CDR2: SGHTA, FQGNSA. CDR3 length: 16 amino acids. CDR3: CASSPGHFSGANVLTF. The CDR3 nucleotides read TGTGCCAGCAGCCCGGGACACTTTTCTGGGGCCAACGTCCTGACTTTC.

This chain connects TRBV4-1 to TRBJ2-3; 9 nucleotides align to TRBD2. CDR3 length equals 13 residues. With 4 bases clipped from V and 9 bases from J, the junction kept 5 bases outside the gene matches. The germline CDR1 and CDR2 sequences are MGHRA and YSYEKL. The CDR3 protein is CASSLAGASTQYF. The CDR3 DNA reads TGCGCCAGCAGCCTAGCGGGGGCCTCCACGCAGTATTTT.

The chain links TRBV9 to TRBJ2-2, with 8 bases that match TRBD1. Germline-derived CDR1 and CDR2 are SGDLS and YYNGEE. Losses at the gene ends were 1 base for V and 6 bases for J; bases not matched to a gene: 5. This CDR3 spans 15 amino acids. CDR3 nucleotides: TGTGCCAGCAGCGTAAGGACGGGACAGGCCGGGGAGCTGTTTTTT. Translated: CASSVRTGQAGELFF.

The rearrangement links TRBV10-1 to TRBJ2-7; the match to TRBD1 covers 9 bases. Germline V gene data show CDR1 as WNHNN and CDR2 as SYGVQD (reference sequence). The CDR3 spans 15 residues. V shed 2 bases, J shed 3 bases, and the junction held 5 bases outside the gene matches. The CDR3 loop reads CASSEPGQGRYEQYF. The CDR3, as DNA: TGCGCCAGCAGTGAGCCGGGACAGGGACGCTACGAGCAGTACTTC.

This chain connects TRBV6-5 to TRBJ2-7; 9 bases agree with TRBD1. Germline V lookup: CDR1 MNHEY, CDR2 SVGAGI. This CDR3 comprises 15 residues. V shed 2 bases, J shed 0 bases, and the junction held 2 bases outside the gene matches. CDR3 in DNA: TGTGCCAGCAGTTACGGGACAGGGCACTCCTACGAGCAGTACTTC. The encoded protein is CASSYGTGHSYEQYF.

The rearrangement uses TRBV7-3 and TRBJ2-3, with TRBD2 matching over 11 bases. V lost 5 bases and J lost 5; bases outside the gene matches: 6. The CDR3 spans 15 residues. Germline loops: CDR1 SGHTA, CDR2 FQGTGA. The CDR3 here is CASSDTSGGGDTQYF. The CDR3 nucleotides read TGTGCCAGCAGCGACACTAGCGGGGGTGGAGATACGCAGTATTTT.

V usage is TRBV6-1 and J usage is TRBJ1-1; 7 bases fit TRBD1. Unmatched junction bases numbered 7, after V lost 2 bases and J lost 1 base. CDR3 length equals 16 residues. Per the germline V gene, CDR1 is MNHNS and CDR2 is SASEGT. CDR3 DNA sequence: TGTGCCAGCAGTGAATACCCCGGGACAGCGAACACTGAAGCTTTCTTT. This gives the protein CASSEYPGTANTEAFF.

The rearrangement joins TRBV6-5 to TRBJ2-2; 8 bases agree with TRBD1. This CDR3 is built from 15 residues. Unmatched junction bases numbered 8, after V lost 7 bases and J lost 4 bases. Per germline, CDR1 MNHEY and CDR2 SVGAGI. The CDR3: CASIKTTGGTGELFF. The CDR3 DNA sequence: TGTGCCAGCATCAAGACCACAGGGGGCACCGGGGAGCTGTTTTTT.

The V gene is TRBV5-1, the J gene TRBJ2-5; TRBD1 aligns across 7 bases. Gene TRBJ2-7 matches the end of the DNA better, so the J call may be wrong. The CDR3 contains 14 residues. Germline assignment: CDR1 SGHRS and CDR2 YFSETQ. The CDR3 DNA follows: TGCGCCAGCAGCTTGGCTCGGGACAGTTACGAGCAGTACTTC. It encodes CASSLARDSYEQYF.

The chain joins TRBV6-6 to TRBJ1-2, with TRBD1 identical over 7 bases. This CDR3 has 15 amino acids. CDR1 is MNHNY, CDR2 SVGAGI, per germline (reference sequence). The trim removed 7 bases at V and 4 bases at J, leaving 12 bases unmatched. The CDR3 loop reads CASTPSTGILYGYTF. DNA for the CDR3: TGTGCCAGCACCCCCTCGACAGGGATCCTCTATGGCTACACCTTC.

This sequence joins TRBV18 and TRBJ2-5; the D gene is possibly TRBD2 (6 bases). Trimming pared 1 base from V and 9 bases from J, leaving 12 bases between. Germline lookup yields CDR1 KGHSH and CDR2 LQKENI. The CDR3 is made up of 13 amino acids. In DNA form, the CDR3 reads TGTGCCAGCTCACCACAGGCGGCGGGGTCCCAGTACTTC. Residues: CASSPQAAGSQYF.

V and J are TRBV7-2 and TRBJ2-7; D is perhaps TRBD2 (5 bases). The CDR3 has 17 residues. Trimming cost V 4 bases and J 0 bases, with 19 bases left between them. Germline CDR1 and CDR2: SGHTA and FQGNSA. The CDR3 DNA reads as TGTGCCAGCAGCTCCCTACCTCACGGGGTCCTCTCCTACGAGCAGTACTTC. Protein sequence: CASSSLPHGVLSYEQYF.

V is TRBV5-1 and J is TRBJ2-1, with unresolved D. Germline V lookup: CDR1 SGHRS, CDR2 YFSETQ. V gave up 1 base and J gave up 7 bases, with 15 bases separating them. The CDR3 covers 15 residues. The CDR3 region is CASSLMTPSLNEQFF. The CDR3 region has the DNA TGCGCCAGCAGCTTGATGACACCATCTTTAAATGAGCAGTTCTTC.

The count of this clone is one. This chain uses TRBV14 with TRBJ2-3; 8 bases match TRBD2. Trimming cost V 2 bases and J 4 bases; bases outside gene matches: 8. Germline V gene lookup returns CDR1 SGHDN and CDR2 FVKESK. The CDR3 extends over 16 amino acids. The CDR3 loop is CASSQTGTRGSDTQYF. The CDR3 region has the DNA TGTGCCAGCAGCCAAACCGGGACTAGAGGGTCAGATACGCAGTATTTT.

In this sample, this clone turned up once. The chain links TRBV6-5 to TRBJ2-3; 10 bases are a match to TRBD1. Germline V lookup: CDR1 MNHEY, CDR2 SVGAGI. Trimming at V came to 6 bases and at J to 1 base, leaving 4 bases not matched to a gene. The CDR3 is 15 residues long. CDR3 bases: TGTGCCAGCAGCCCTGGGACAGGGGGCACAGATACGCAGTATTTT. Its protein product is CASSPGTGGTDTQYF.

In this sample, this clone turned up once. The chain combines TRBV4-2 with TRBJ1-5, with D unresolved. The CDR3 length is 14 residues. Germline assignment: CDR1 LGHNA and CDR2 YNFKEQ. With 0 bases removed from V and 6 bases from J, the gap between germline ends came to 9 bases. CDR3 bases: TGTGCCAGCAGCCAAGAGGTCCGGAGTCAGCCCCAGCATTTT. Translation: CASSQEVRSQPQHF.

This rearrangement joins TRBV11-2 to TRBJ2-5; 7 nucleotides agree with TRBD2. The CDR3 contains 15 residues. V shed 7 bases, J shed 2 bases, and the junction held 10 bases outside the gene matches. In germline, CDR1 is SGHAT, CDR2 FQNNGV. For the CDR3, the DNA is TGTGCCAGCAACAGAGGGGAGGGCCGTCAAGAGACCCAGTACTTC. It is translated as CASNRGEGRQETQYF.

This CDR3 reads CASNPRGRGTEAFF. CDR3 nucleotides: TGTGCCAGCAACCCTAGGGGGCGCGGGACTGAAGCTTTCTTT. V is TRBV27 and J is TRBJ1-1; 7 positions agree with TRBD1. V was pared by 7 bases and J by 5 bases, with 10 bases of the junction left unmatched. Germline CDR1 reads MNHEY; CDR2 reads SMNVEV (reference sequence). This CDR3 comprises 14 residues.

This clone was recorded a few times. J is TRBJ2-7 and V is TRBV5-4, with D possibly TRBD2 on 6 matching bases. This CDR3 is built from 17 residues. The ends were cut back, 0 bases at V and 3 bases at J, with 19 bases in the middle. Germline V lookup: CDR1 SGHNT, CDR2 YYREEE (reference sequence). CDR3 sequence: CASSLDGTQGGGYEQYF. The CDR3 DNA sequence: TGTGCCAGCAGCTTGGATGGGACCCAGGGAGGCGGCTACGAGCAGTACTTC.

The chain has TRBV23-1 and TRBJ2-4, with D possibly TRBD1 on 6 matching bases. Being an ORF, TRBV23-1 has a function that is uncertain. V lost 3 bases to trimming and J lost 0 bases, with 18 bases between them. The CDR3 runs to 18 residues. The CDR3 spells CASSQTGTNPLAKNIQYF. DNA for the CDR3: TGCGCCAGCAGTCAGACAGGTACCAACCCTCTAGCCAAAAACATTCAGTACTTC.

J is TRBJ2-3 and V is TRBV25-1; possibly TRBD2 for D (5 bases). The germline V gene encodes CDR1 MGHDK and CDR2 SYGVNS. CDR3 length: 14 amino acids. This CDR3 is CPEVGWTSTDTQYF. The DNA of the CDR3 is TGTCCAGAGGTGGGTTGGACTAGCACAGATACGCAGTATTTT.

The chain is built from TRBV5-5 and TRBJ1-6; D is ambiguous. Germline CDR1 is SGHKS and CDR2 is YYEKEE (reference sequence). This CDR3 region has 15 residues. V lost 4 bases and J 1 base, leaving 9 bases between the germline ends. The chain's CDR3 is CASSRSGSYNSPLHF. In DNA, the CDR3 is TGTGCCAGCAGCCGCTCGGGGTCCTATAATTCACCCCTCCACTTT.